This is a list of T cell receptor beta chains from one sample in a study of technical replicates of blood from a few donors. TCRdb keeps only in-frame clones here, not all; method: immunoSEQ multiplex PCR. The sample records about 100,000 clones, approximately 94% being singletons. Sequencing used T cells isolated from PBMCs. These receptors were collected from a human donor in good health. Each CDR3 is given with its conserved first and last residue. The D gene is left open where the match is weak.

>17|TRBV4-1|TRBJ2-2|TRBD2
TGCGCCAGCAGCCAAGGGGGACTAGCGGGGGTCATCGGGGAGCTGTTTTTT
CASSQGGLAGVIGELFF
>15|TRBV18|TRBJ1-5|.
TGTGCCAGCTCACCAACAGAATATAGCAATCAGCCCCAGCATTTT
CASSPTEYSNQPQHF
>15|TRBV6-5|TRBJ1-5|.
TGTGCCAGCAGTTATTACAGGGATAGCAATCAGCCCCAGCATTTT
CASSYYRDSNQPQHF
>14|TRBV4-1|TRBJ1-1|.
TGCGCCAGCAGCCCCGGGCAGGGTAACACTGAAGCTTTCTTT
CASSPGQGNTEAFF
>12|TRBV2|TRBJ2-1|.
TGTGCCAGCAGTGACAACTACAATGAGCAGTTCTTC
CASSDNYNEQFF
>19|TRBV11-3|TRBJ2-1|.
TGTGCCAGCAGCCCCTCCCAGCATCTAGCGCCGAGCTCCTACAATGAGCAGTTCTTC
CASSPSQHLAPSSYNEQFF
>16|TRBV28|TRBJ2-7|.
TGTGCCAGCAGTTCCCCCGGACAGCACCGACCCTACGAGCAGTACTTC
CASSSPGQHRPYEQYF
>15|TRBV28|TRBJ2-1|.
TGTGCCAGCCGCTCTTATGGACATTCTACCCATGAGCAGTTCTTC
CASRSYGHSTHEQFF
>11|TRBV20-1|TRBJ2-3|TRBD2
TGCAGTGCCCCCGATGCGGGGGCGCAGTATTTT
CSAPDAGAQYF
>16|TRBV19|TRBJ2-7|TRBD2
TGTGCCAGTAGCTCCAGCGGGGGGGCTGGCTCCTACAAGCAGTACTTC
CASSSSGGAGSYKQYF
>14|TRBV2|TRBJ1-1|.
TGTGCCAGCAGTCAACAAAGGGGCATCACTGAAGCTTTCTTT
CASSQQRGITEAFF
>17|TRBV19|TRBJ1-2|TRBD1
TGTGCCAGTAGTATGGACTGGGACAGGGGGCTGCACTATGGCTACACCTTC
CASSMDWDRGLHYGYTF
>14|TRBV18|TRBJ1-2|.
TGTGCCAGCTCACCGGTGAGGGATAACTATGGCTACACCTTC
CASSPVRDNYGYTF
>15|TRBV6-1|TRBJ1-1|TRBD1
TGTGCCAGCAGTGAAGAGGTGGGGACAGCGTATGAAGCTTTCTTT
CASSEEVGTAYEAFF
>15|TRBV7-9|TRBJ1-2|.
TGTGCCAGCAGCTTAGGGGAGCATCCTCTCTATGGCTACACCTTC
CASSLGEHPLYGYTF
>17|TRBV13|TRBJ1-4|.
TGTGCCAGCAGCTTAGCCTCCAGGGGCGCAACTAATGAAAAACTGTTTTTT
CASSLASRGATNEKLFF
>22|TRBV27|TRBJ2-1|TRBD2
TGTGCCAGCAGTCTGCAACCCCGTCGACTAGCGGGATTGCGTCATAGCTCCGATGAGCAGTTCTTC
CASSLQPRRLAGLRHSSDEQFF
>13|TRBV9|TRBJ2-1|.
TGTGCCAGCAGCGTAGCGGGAGTTCATGAGCAGTTCTTC
CASSVAGVHEQFF
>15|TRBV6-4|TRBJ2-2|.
TGTGCCAGCAGTGACACCACTAGTTTCCCCGGGGAGCTGTTTTTT
CASSDTTSFPGELFF
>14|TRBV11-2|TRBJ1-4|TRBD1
TGTGCCAGCAGCTCCCGGGACAGGGATGAAAAACTGTTTTTT
CASSSRDRDEKLFF
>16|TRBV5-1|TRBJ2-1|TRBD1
TGCGCCAGCAGCTTGGGGACCAGGACAGGGAACGATGAGCAGTTCTTC
CASSLGTRTGNDEQFF
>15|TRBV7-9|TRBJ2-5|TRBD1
TGTGCCAGCAGCCCAGGAAAGGGGGCGTGGGAGACCCAGTACTTC
CASSPGKGAWETQYF